The 25 T cell receptor beta chains given below trace back to one sample, sequenced in a study of CD8+ T cells in alopecia areata. Treatment meaning: oral pan-JAK inhibitor, 5-10 mg twice daily. Reverse transcribed after extraction, RNA yielded cDNA as the sequencing template. Sequencing used immunoSEQ multiplex PCR; TCRdb keeps in-frame clones, though not all of them. This table has about 120,000 clones, about 50% appearing once. Sequenced material: CD4+ T cells sorted from blood, taken at week 4, from a patient treated with tofacitinib. The source is a human donor with alopecia areata.

This sequence joins TRBV29-1 and TRBJ1-1; no firm D call. The CDR3 totals 13 residues. Trimming left V 0 bases short and J 8 bases short, with 13 bases between. The germline V gene encodes CDR1 SQVTM and CDR2 ANQGSEA. CDR3 sequence reads: CSVEEGRALEAFF. Here the CDR3 DNA reads TGCAGCGTTGAAGAGGGGAGGGCACTAGAAGCTTTCTTT.

CDR3 coding DNA: TGTGCCATCAGTGGGCAGGGGGTCTATGGCTACACCTTC. It yields the protein CAISGQGVYGYTF. The chain links TRBV10-3 to TRBJ1-2, with 7 bases fitting TRBD1. Per the germline V gene, CDR1 is ENHRY and CDR2 is SYGVKD. With 4 bases clipped from V and 4 bases from J, the junction kept 3 bases outside the gene matches. The CDR3 length is 13 residues.

This clone was seen once. The chain couples TRBV5-4 to TRBJ2-3, with no clear D. Germline V gene sequence: CDR1 SGHNT, CDR2 YYREEE (reference sequence). The CDR3 has 13 residues. The ends were cut back, 2 bases at V and 0 bases at J, with 4 bases in the middle. The CDR3 DNA reads as TGTGCCAGCAGCTTTGAGAGCACAGATACGCAGTATTTT. Its protein is CASSFESTDTQYF.

V gene TRBV5-1 combines with J gene TRBJ2-5, with 9 bases aligning to TRBD2. The CDR3 length is 15 residues. Germline assignment: CDR1 SGHRS and CDR2 YFSETQ. The V segment lost 4 bases and the J segment 1 base; nucleotides outside the gene matches: 5. CDR3 protein: CASSQAGGLQETQYF. The CDR3 DNA is TGCGCCAGCAGCCAAGCGGGAGGTCTCCAAGAGACCCAGTACTTC.

The chain employs TRBV30 and TRBJ1-5, with D perhaps matching TRBD1 (6 bases). This CDR3 spans 14 amino acids. V lost 2 bases, J lost 7 bases, and 15 bases lay in between. Germline-derived CDR1 and CDR2 are GTSNPN and SVGIG (reference sequence). The CDR3 DNA reads TGTGCCTGGAGTACTGGGAGGGGGACACAGCCCCAGCATTTT. Protein: CAWSTGRGTQPQHF.

V and J are TRBV6-6 and TRBJ2-7, with D unclear. V was clipped by 2 bases and J by 3 bases, with 5 bases between them. The CDR3 loop spans 12 amino acids. Per the germline V gene, CDR1 is MNHNY and CDR2 is SVGAGI (reference sequence). CDR3 region: CASSYRGYEQYF. The CDR3 nucleotides are TGTGCCAGCAGTTACCGCGGCTACGAGCAGTACTTC.

This clone occurred many times. Mismatch with germline at one junction end may stem from a read error. The chain is built from TRBV6-5 and TRBJ2-2; 8 bases match TRBD1. CDR1 is MNHEY and CDR2 is SVGAGI in the germline V gene. The CDR3 is made up of 13 amino acids. The CDR3 DNA reads TGTGCCGCGCGGACAGGGAACTCCGGGGAGCTGTTTTTT. This translates into CAARTGNSGELFF.

The chain employs TRBV2 and TRBJ2-5, with 7 bases aligning to TRBD2. V dropped 4 bases and J dropped 0; count of bases not matched to a gene: 8. The CDR3 consists of 16 residues. Germline assignment: CDR1 SNHLY and CDR2 FYNNEI. The CDR3 sequence is CASSAPGLADQETQYF. CDR3 sequence (DNA): TGTGCCAGCAGTGCCCCCGGGCTAGCGGACCAAGAGACCCAGTACTTC.

The rearrangement links TRBV27 to TRBJ2-1; TRBD2 is a possible D gene (6 bases). Per germline, CDR1 MNHEY and CDR2 SMNVEV (reference sequence). Between the trimmed V and J ends, which lost 3 bases and 8 bases, there was a span of 17 bases. The CDR3 contains 15 residues. CDR3 protein: CASSFMSGWGDEQFF. The CDR3, as DNA: TGTGCCAGCAGTTTTATGAGCGGTTGGGGGGATGAGCAGTTCTTC.

V and J are TRBV4-1 and TRBJ1-2; D is undetermined. Trimming took off 1 base at V and 4 bases at J, with 16 bases between the two ends. The CDR3 consists of 16 residues. Germline V gene sequence: CDR1 MGHRA, CDR2 YSYEKL. DNA for the CDR3: TGCGCCAGCAGCCAAGCCCAGTATCCCGCTGCCTATGGCTACACCTTC. Its protein is CASSQAQYPAAYGYTF.

The chain has TRBV7-3 and TRBJ1-1; tentatively, D is TRBD1 (6 bases). The CDR3 covers 14 residues. Germline lookup yields CDR1 SGHTA and CDR2 FQGTGA. The V and J ends lost 5 bases and 4 bases respectively, with 14 bases between them. The DNA of the CDR3 is TGTGCCAGCAGCCCGTTGGCGGGGGCCACTGAAGCTTTCTTT. It translates to CASSPLAGATEAFF.

This clone came up a few times. The rearrangement joins TRBV25-1 to TRBJ1-1; D remains ambiguous. CDR1 is MGHDK and CDR2 is SYGVNS in the germline V gene. This CDR3 comprises 15 residues. V was clipped by 4 bases and J by 4 bases, with 16 bases between them. CDR3 residues: CASSARVSGSTEAFF. The CDR3 DNA reads TGTGCCAGCAGTGCGAGGGTTTCGGGAAGCACTGAAGCTTTCTTT.

The chain links TRBV4-1 to TRBJ2-1; 9 bases agree with TRBD1. The length of the CDR3 is 13 residues. CDR1 MGHRA and CDR2 YSYEKL come from the germline V gene. Trimming removed 2 bases from V and 16 bases from J; junction bases left unmatched: 9. CDR3: CASSQLVGGQGFF. The CDR3 region has the DNA TGCGCCAGCAGCCAATTAGTAGGGGGACAGGGCTTCTTC.

The rearrangement links TRBV15 to TRBJ2-1; 8 bases line up with TRBD1. The CDR3 covers 16 residues. V shed 1 base, J shed 3 bases, and the junction held 5 bases outside the gene matches. CDR1 is LNHNV and CDR2 is YYDKDF in the germline V gene (reference sequence). This CDR3 reads CATSRVQGAYYNEQFF. For the CDR3, the DNA is TGTGCCACCAGCAGAGTGCAGGGGGCTTACTACAATGAGCAGTTCTTC.

The V call is TRBV5-1, the J call TRBJ2-7; D is possibly TRBD1 (6 bases). The CDR3 totals 15 residues. CDR1 is SGHRS, CDR2 YFSETQ, per germline. V lost 0 bases to trimming and J lost 7 bases, with 17 bases between them. The DNA for the CDR3 is TGCGCCAGCAGCTTGGCCCACGGACAGCGAGGGGAGCAGTACTTC. It is translated as CASSLAHGQRGEQYF.

The chain joins TRBV7-2 to TRBJ1-3, with D uncertain. The CDR3 is 16 amino acids. Trimming stripped 5 bases from V and 0 bases from J, with 14 bases between. Germline CDR1 and CDR2: SGHTA and FQGNSA. The CDR3 region is CASSKWERNSGNTIYF. The CDR3 DNA reads as TGTGCCAGCAGCAAATGGGAACGTAACTCTGGAAACACCATATATTTT.

This sequence joins TRBV30 and TRBJ1-1; D not resolved. This CDR3 is built from 11 residues. From germline, CDR1 is GTSNPN and CDR2 SVGIG (reference sequence). Between the trimmed V and J ends, which lost 8 bases and 7 bases, there was a span of 14 bases. The CDR3 coding sequence is TGTGCCCGGTCTAAACAGCATGAAGCTTTCTTT. Protein sequence: CARSKQHEAFF.

The V and J genes are TRBV6-1 and TRBJ2-7; the D gene could be TRBD1 or TRBD2 (5 bases each). The CDR3 runs 15 residues. V was clipped by 0 bases and J by 3 bases, with 12 bases between them. Germline loops: CDR1 MNHNS, CDR2 SASEGT. The CDR3 nucleotides read TGTGCCAGCAGTGAAGCGCCGGGGACCGGCTACGAGCAGTACTTC. Encoded protein: CASSEAPGTGYEQYF.

The rearrangement joins TRBV9 to TRBJ2-1; D is unclear. This CDR3 region has 12 residues. Germline CDR1 SGDLS, CDR2 YYNGEE. With 6 bases removed from V and 7 bases from J, the gap between germline ends came to 11 bases. The CDR3 loop reads CASTHGDNEQFF. CDR3 DNA sequence: TGTGCCAGCACCCATGGCGATAATGAGCAGTTCTTC.

Comment on this clone: A junction boundary mismatches the germline segment, possibly from a read error. The chain carries TRBV2 and TRBJ2-1, with 11 bases that match TRBD1. Germline values: CDR1 SNHLY, CDR2 FYNNEI. CDR3 length: 12 amino acids. CDR3 coding DNA: TGCGCGGGACAGGGGGATTACAATGAGCAGTTCTTC. It specifies CAGQGDYNEQFF.

V usage is TRBV5-1 and J usage is TRBJ1-5; D is ambiguous. V gave up 1 base and J gave up 1 base, with 9 bases separating them. CDR1 and CDR2 from the germline V gene are SGHRS and YFSETQ. The length of the CDR3 is 15 residues. For the CDR3, the DNA is TGCGCCAGCAGCTTGATGGGAGAGAGCAATCAGCCCCAGCATTTT. Translation gives CASSLMGESNQPQHF.

This chain connects TRBV7-9 to TRBJ2-1; 12 positions agree with TRBD2. The germline CDR1 and CDR2 sequences are SEHNR and FQNEAQ (reference sequence). This CDR3 has 18 residues. V trimming: 5 bases; J trimming: 7 bases; junction bases outside the gene matches: 15. The CDR3 sequence is CASSQKTRLAGVENEQFF. The CDR3, as DNA: TGTGCCAGCAGCCAAAAGACCAGACTAGCGGGAGTGGAGAATGAGCAGTTCTTC. The full variable domain, its missing parts supplied by reference TRBV7-9 and TRBJ2-1, is DTGVSQNPRHKITKRGQNVTFRCDPISEHNRLYWYRQTLGQGPEFLTYFQNEAQLEKSRLLSDRFSAERPKGSFSTLEIQRTEQGDSAMYLCASSQKTRLAGVENEQFFGPGTRLTVL.

This clone appeared a few times. The V and J genes are TRBV10-3 and TRBJ2-3, with TRBD1 as a possible D gene (7 bases). The V gene's germline CDR1 is ENHRY and CDR2 SYGVKD. V was shortened by 8 bases and J by 0 bases, with 9 bases between the two germline ends. The CDR3 loop spans 13 amino acids. The CDR3 sequence is CAIAGGSTDTQYF. CDR3 DNA sequence: TGTGCCATCGCAGGGGGGAGCACAGATACGCAGTATTTT.

J is TRBJ2-1 and V is TRBV19; no clear D gene. CDR1 and CDR2 (germline): LNHDA, SQIVND (reference sequence). This CDR3 comprises 11 residues. Trimming pared 6 bases from V and 4 bases from J, leaving 4 bases between. CDR3 sequence reads: CASRQYNEQFF. CDR3 nucleotides: TGTGCCAGTAGACAATACAATGAGCAGTTCTTC.

This clone appeared many times. The rearrangement uses TRBV18 and TRBJ1-1; unclear D gene. The CDR3 runs 13 residues. Trimming stripped 2 bases from V and 0 bases from J, with 4 bases between. The V gene's germline CDR1 is KGHSH and CDR2 LQKENI. CDR3: CASSPAMNTEAFF. In DNA form, the CDR3 reads TGTGCCAGCTCACCAGCGATGAACACTGAAGCTTTCTTT.